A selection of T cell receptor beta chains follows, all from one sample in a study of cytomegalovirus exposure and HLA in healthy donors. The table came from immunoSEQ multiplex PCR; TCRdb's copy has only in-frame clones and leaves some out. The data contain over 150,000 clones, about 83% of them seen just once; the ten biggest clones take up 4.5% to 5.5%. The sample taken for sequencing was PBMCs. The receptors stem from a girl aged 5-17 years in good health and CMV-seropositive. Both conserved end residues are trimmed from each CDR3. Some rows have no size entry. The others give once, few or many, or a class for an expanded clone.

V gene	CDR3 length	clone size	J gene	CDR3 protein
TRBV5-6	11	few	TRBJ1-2	ASSLDRVYGYT
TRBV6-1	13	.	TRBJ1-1	ASSVEGGTNTEAF
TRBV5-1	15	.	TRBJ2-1	ASSLVGIAGENNEQF
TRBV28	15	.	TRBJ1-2	ASSFPGTGRANYGYT
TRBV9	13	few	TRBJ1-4	ASSVGRGIDEKLF
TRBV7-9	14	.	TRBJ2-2	ASSPNRGWSTGELF
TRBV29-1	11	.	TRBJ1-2	SAPGRGLSGYT
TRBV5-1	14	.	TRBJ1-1	ASSPTRTGGNTEAF
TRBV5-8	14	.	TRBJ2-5	ASSLAQTGGQETQY
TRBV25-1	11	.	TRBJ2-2	ASGTGDTGELF
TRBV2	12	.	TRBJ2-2	ASSGDFRDGELF
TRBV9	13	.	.	ASSDPRGDSYEQY
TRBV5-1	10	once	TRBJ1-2	ASSSDRGGYT
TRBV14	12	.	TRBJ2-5	ASSRSGDGETQY
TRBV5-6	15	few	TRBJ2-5	ASSLETSGGVRETQY
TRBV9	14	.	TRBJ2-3	ASSVLFGGSTDTQY
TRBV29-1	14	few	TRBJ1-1	SVLPGAGGMNTEAF
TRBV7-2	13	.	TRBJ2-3	ASGAGGPRWDTQY
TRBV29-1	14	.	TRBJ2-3	SVVRVWGHRTDTQY
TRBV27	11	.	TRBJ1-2	ASSFSLNYGYT
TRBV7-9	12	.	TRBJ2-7	SSSLLQGWYEQY
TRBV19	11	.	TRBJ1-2	ASSMRGDYGYT
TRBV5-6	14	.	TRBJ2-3	ASSFRLAGRSDTQY
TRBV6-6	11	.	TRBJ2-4	ASSYGATNIQY
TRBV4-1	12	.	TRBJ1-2	ASSQVEGVGGYT
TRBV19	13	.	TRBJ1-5	ASSPTGFGDQPQH
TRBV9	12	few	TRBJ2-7	ASSVGQDSYEQY
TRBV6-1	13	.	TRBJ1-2	ASTEGTGPSYGYT
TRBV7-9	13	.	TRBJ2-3	ASSSTETGGDTQY